This section outlines one T cell receptor beta chain sequence together with its context. Germline CDR1 reads GTSNPN; CDR2 reads SVGIG (reference sequence). The V gene lost 1 base and the J gene lost 4 bases, with 8 bases spanning the gap. The CDR3 is 13 residues long. This sample was included in a study of blood T cell repertoires in COVID-19. Study-level background: Sources were T cells, B-cell-depleted T cells, or PBMCs; the material itself was cDNA or gDNA.

The authors' processing: Estimation of nucleated cell counts was performed using reference gene primer amplification. Libraries were prepared by immunoSEQ multiplex PCR; TCRdb keeps only in-frame clonotypes and omits some of them. The V and J calls and clone size were taken over from that table, and D and trimming were inferred from the DNA. The sample shows approximately 450,000 clones, 80% to 90% of them seen only once. The clonotype originates from a woman in her thirties with acute or convalescent COVID-19. This chain connects TRBV30 to TRBJ1-3; D is uncertain. Sequencing input: peripheral blood. CDR3 loop: CAWSDSPGNTIYF. CDR3 in DNA: TGTGCCTGGAGTGACAGTCCCGGAAACACCATATATTTT.